Listed below are T cell receptor beta chains from one sample, sequenced in a study of post-analysis software for immune sequencing data. One entry per CDR3 protein results from TCRdb running MiXCR on the PCR reads. In the table there are approximately 630,000 distinct CDR3 sequences, around 64% of which are singletons. Specimen: blood. Receptors were obtained from a girl aged 2 to 9 with multiple sclerosis. Each CDR3 is given with its conserved first and last residue. A D gene is named only where the DNA matches it firmly. The size entry is marked missing in some rows and otherwise reads once, few, many or a size class.

D	size	V	J	CDR3	DNA
-	-	TRBV20-1	TRBJ2-3	CSATTGADTQYF	TGCAGTGCTACAACCGGGGCAGATACGCAGTATTTT
-	few	TRBV20-1	TRBJ2-2	CSANLPNTGELFF	TGCAGTGCTAACCTCCCGAACACCGGGGAGCTGTTTTTT
-	-	TRBV4-1	TRBJ1-4	CASSREDPAYNEKLFF	TGCGCCAGCAGCCGAGAGGACCCCGCTTATAATGAAAAACTGTTTTTT
TRBD1	-	TRBV12-3/TRBV12-4	TRBJ2-5	CASSGGQGARETQYF	TGTGCCAGCAGTGGAGGACAGGGGGCTAGGGAGACCCAGTACTTC
-	-	TRBV30	TRBJ1-1	CAWSTGTLSTEAFF	TGTGCCTGGAGTACAGGCACCTTGAGCACTGAAGCTTTCTTT
-	few	TRBV3-1	TRBJ2-7	CASSHWVGQAYEQYF	TGTGCCAGCAGCCACTGGGTGGGCCAAGCTTACGAGCAGTACTTC
-	-	TRBV6-2/TRBV6-3	TRBJ1-2	CASSETDANYGYTF	TGTGCCAGCTCCGAGACAGACGCTAACTATGGCTACACCTTC
-	-	TRBV5-1	TRBJ2-1	CASSILAGIYYNEQFF	TGCGCCAGCAGCATTTTAGCCGGAATATATTACAATGAGCAGTTCTTC
-	-	TRBV15	TRBJ2-1	CATSRDRNYNEQFF	TGTGCCACCAGCAGAGACCGGAACTACAATGAGCAGTTCTTC
TRBD1	-	TRBV10-3	TRBJ2-7	CAISESDRGVDEQYF	TGTGCCATCAGTGAGTCGGACAGGGGAGTAGACGAGCAGTACTTC
-	-	TRBV12-3/TRBV12-4	TRBJ1-1	CASSLEAVTEAFF	TGTGCCAGCAGTTTAGAGGCCGTGACTGAAGCTTTCTTT
TRBD2	-	TRBV10-3	TRBJ2-2	CAISEAIAGGPTGELFF	TGTGCCATCAGTGAGGCCATAGCGGGAGGGCCCACCGGGGAGCTGTTTTTT
-	-	TRBV3-1	TRBJ1-2	CASSQDLRVSGYTF	TGTGCCAGCAGCCAAGATTTAAGGGTGAGCGGCTACACCTTC
-	-	TRBV20-1	TRBJ1-1	CSASPLGTNNAFF	TGCAGTGCGAGTCCTCTCGGGACGAATAATGCTTTCTTT
-	-	TRBV20-1	TRBJ2-1	CSALAGARGDEQFF	TGCAGTGCTCTGGCAGGGGCGCGGGGTGATGAGCAGTTCTTC
-	-	TRBV27	TRBJ2-7	CASSFVGTVYEQYF	TGTGCCAGCAGTTTTGTAGGGACGGTCTACGAGCAGTACTTC
-	-	TRBV3-1	TRBJ1-3	CASSQDRGNTIYF	TGTGCCAGCAGCCAAGATAGAGGAAACACCATATATTTT
-	-	TRBV6-5	TRBJ2-3	CASSSMDTQYF	TGTGCCAGCAGTTCGATGGATACGCAGTATTTT
-	few	TRBV6-5	TRBJ2-1	CASSDYSQVYNEQFF	TGTGCCAGCAGCGACTACAGTCAGGTTTACAATGAGCAGTTCTTC
TRBD1	-	TRBV20-1	TRBJ1-5	CSARDRDRGYSNQPQHF	TGCAGTGCTAGAGATCGGGACAGGGGTTATAGCAATCAGCCCCAGCATTTT